Listed below are T cell receptor beta chains from one sample, sequenced in a study of blood T cell repertoires in COVID-19. Here immunoSEQ multiplex PCR was the method, and the copy in TCRdb shows in-frame clones only, minus some. Here the sample spans about 230,000 clones, approximately 80% being singletons. The sample was PBMCs or T cells enriched from blood (not recorded which). These receptors all stem from a man in his sixties who had recovered from COVID-19. Both conserved end residues are part of each CDR3. The order of the fields is V gene, J gene, clone size, D gene, CDR3 protein, CDR3 DNA. The D gene is left open where the match is weak. Part of the rows lack a size; the others show once, few, many or a class for expanded clones.

TRBV6-5	TRBJ1-1	.	.	CASSLDSSTEAFF	TGTGCCAGCAGTCTGGACAGCAGCACTGAAGCTTTCTTT
TRBV5-1	TRBJ2-2	.	TRBD2	CASSLAGLGNTGELFF	TGCGCCAGCAGCTTGGCGGGACTAGGGAACACCGGGGAGCTGTTTTTT
TRBV7-3	TRBJ2-5	.	TRBD2	CASSSRLAGGAGQETQYF	TGTGCCAGCAGCTCCCGACTAGCGGGGGGGGCGGGGCAAGAGACCCAGTACTTC
TRBV24-1	TRBJ1-3	.	.	CATSDGGGTDTIYF	TGTGCCACCAGTGATGGGGGAGGGACGGACACCATATATTTT
TRBV2	TRBJ2-3	.	.	CASKFSGFTDTQYF	TGTGCCAGCAAGTTTAGCGGATTCACAGATACGCAGTATTTT
TRBV12-3/TRBV12-4	TRBJ1-1	.	.	CASSFESNTEAFF	TGTGCCAGCAGTTTTGAGTCCAACACTGAAGCTTTCTTT
TRBV7-7	TRBJ1-2	.	TRBD1	CASSYAKGTGIGGYTF	TGTGCTAGCAGCTACGCTAAGGGGACAGGGATCGGTGGCTACACCTTC
TRBV20-1	TRBJ2-1	.	.	CSASEVDEQFF	TGCAGTGCGTCGGAGGTCGATGAGCAGTTCTTC
TRBV6-5	TRBJ1-2	.	.	CASSPTGTRGYTF	TGTGCCAGCAGCCCGACAGGAACGAGAGGCTACACCTTC
TRBV6-6	TRBJ2-2	few	TRBD1	CASSQMDRLVGTGELFF	TGTGCCAGCAGTCAAATGGACAGGCTTGTTGGTACCGGGGAGCTGTTTTTT
TRBV19	TRBJ1-1	.	.	CASRSRGGDTEAFF	TGTGCCAGTAGGTCCCGGGGGGGAGACACTGAAGCTTTCTTT
TRBV2	TRBJ1-4	.	TRBD1	CASTEQGKGEKLFF	TGTGCCAGCACAGAACAGGGGAAGGGTGAAAAACTGTTTTTT
TRBV5-1	TRBJ2-2	.	.	CASSSQAELNTGELFF	TGCGCCAGCAGCTCTCAAGCGGAATTGAACACCGGGGAGCTGTTTTTT
TRBV7-2	TRBJ2-2	.	TRBD1	CASSRGQGTGELFF	TGTGCCAGCAGCCGCGGACAGGGCACCGGGGAGCTGTTTTTT
TRBV6-5	TRBJ2-1	.	.	CASCRRGGSNEQFF	TGTGCCAGCTGCCGGCGGGGTGGATCGAATGAGCAGTTCTTC
TRBV11-2	TRBJ2-5	few	.	CASSRDSGVGETQYF	TGTGCCAGCAGTCGGGATTCGGGGGTAGGAGAGACCCAGTACTTC
TRBV24-1	TRBJ1-5	.	TRBD1	CATSGGQAHQPQHF	TGTGCCACCAGTGGGGGACAGGCCCATCAGCCCCAGCATTTT
TRBV10-3	TRBJ2-3	.	.	CAISETTYTDTQYF	TGTGCCATCAGTGAGACTACATACACAGATACGCAGTATTTT
TRBV5-1	TRBJ2-5	.	.	CATQEGTYQETQYF	TGCGCCACCCAGGAGGGTACCTACCAAGAGACCCAGTACTTC
TRBV29-1	TRBJ1-2	few	.	CSVEVPPQGYTF	TGCAGCGTCGAGGTCCCTCCGCAAGGCTACACCTTC
TRBV15	TRBJ1-2	.	TRBD1	CATSRGRQGVYGYTF	TGTGCCACCAGCAGAGGTAGACAGGGAGTCTATGGCTACACCTTC
TRBV11-2	TRBJ2-5	once	.	CASSFGAGSETQYF	TGTGCCAGCAGCTTCGGTGCAGGGTCAGAGACCCAGTACTTC
TRBV4-3	TRBJ2-5	.	.	CASSQELATKYQETQYF	TGCGCCAGCAGCCAAGAGTTAGCTACAAAGTACCAAGAGACCCAGTACTTC
TRBV9	TRBJ1-1	.	.	CASSVGGQGAEAFF	TGTGCCAGCAGCGTAGGGGGCCAAGGGGCAGAAGCTTTCTTT
TRBV9	TRBJ2-4	.	.	CASSSPGVGKNIQYF	TGTGCCAGCAGCAGTCCGGGGGTAGGCAAAAACATTCAGTACTTC
TRBV24-1	TRBJ1-1	.	.	CATSDRTEAFF	TGTGCCACCAGTGATAGAACAGAAGCTTTCTTT
TRBV19	TRBJ1-4	.	.	CASSISFSNEKLFF	TGTGCCAGTAGTATTTCTTTTTCTAATGAAAAACTGTTTTTT
TRBV5-6	TRBJ1-2	.	.	CASSIPGGTGNYGYTF	TGTGCCAGCAGCATCCCAGGAGGGACCGGGAACTATGGCTACACCTTC
TRBV18	TRBJ1-1	.	TRBD1	CASSQGQGTTEAFF	TGTGCCAGCTCACAAGGACAGGGCACCACTGAAGCTTTCTTT
TRBV11-1	TRBJ1-4	.	TRBD1	CASSSRTGADEKLFF	TGTGCCAGCAGCTCCCGGACAGGGGCGGATGAAAAACTGTTTTTT
TRBV30	TRBJ1-6	.	.	CAWSPDWSSYNSPLHF	TGTGCCTGGAGCCCAGACTGGAGCTCCTATAATTCACCCCTCCACTTT
TRBV5-1	TRBJ2-7	.	TRBD1	CASSPLWDSEQYF	TGCGCCAGCAGCCCCCTCTGGGACAGCGAGCAGTACTTC
TRBV7-9	TRBJ2-3	.	TRBD1	CASSLLSTGSSDTQYF	TGTGCCAGCAGCTTACTTTCGACAGGGTCTTCAGATACGCAGTATTTT
TRBV6-4	TRBJ2-3	.	.	CASSVSQGDTQYF	TGTGCCAGCAGTGTAAGCCAGGGAGATACGCAGTATTTT
TRBV29-1	TRBJ2-3	.	.	CSVVEVLSTDTQYF	TGCAGCGTAGTCGAGGTTCTCAGCACAGATACGCAGTATTTT